This T cell receptor (beta chain) appears in the sequencing data of a study of low-dose radiotherapy and immunotherapy resistance in tumors. This clonotype appeared many times. Time point specified: after trial treatment. Sample treatment: LDRT plus nivolumab, ipilimumab, low-dose cyclophosphamide and aspirin (RACIN trial). Patients eligible had advanced solid tumors without tumor-infiltrating lymphocytes. cDNA synthesis used a TRAV/TRBV-specific primer set for both chains. The authors amplified TCRs for 15 to 25 PCR cycles with a constant-region primer and a V-primer adapter. MiXCR was run by TCRdb on the reads, yielding one entry per CDR3 protein. Of almost 45,000 distinct CDR3 sequences in the sample, approximately 26% were seen once. The receptor's source is a male donor with prostate cancer. This specimen was PBMCs, taken after low-dose radiotherapy plus immunotherapy.

The CDR3 sequence: CATSEAGNNQPQHF. CDR3 coding DNA: TGTGCCACCAGTGAGGCAGGGAACAATCAGCCCCAGCATTTT. J is TRBJ1-5 and V is TRBV24-1; possibly TRBD1 for D (5 bases). Germline CDR1 reads KGHDR; CDR2 reads SFDVKD. This CDR3 region has 14 residues. Deletions cut 4 bases from V and 3 bases from J, with 9 bases between.